These 14 T cell receptor beta chains were all obtained from the same sample, sequenced in a study of tumor-infiltrating lymphocytes in oesophageal squamous cell carcinoma. From the PCR reads, TCRdb called clonotypes with MiXCR, one entry per CDR3 protein. The table shows around 23,000 distinct CDR3 sequences, with 35% to 40% occurring only once. The sequenced material came from esophageal tumor tissue. The receptors were sampled from a male donor with esophageal squamous cell carcinoma.

The CDR3 sequence: CASSVLGGSNYGYTF. CDR3 in DNA: TGTGCCAGCAGCGTATTGGGAGGGTCTAACTATGGCTACACCTTC. The genes are TRBV9 and TRBJ1-2; D remains unclear. Trimming stripped 1 base from V and 0 bases from J, with 10 bases between. CDR1 is SGDLS and CDR2 is YYNGEE in the germline V gene. The CDR3 consists of 15 residues.

This clonotype was recorded many times. The genes are TRBV7-3 and TRBJ2-3; D is undetermined. Trimming left V 3 bases short and J 4 bases short, with 5 bases between. This CDR3 spans 12 amino acids. Looked up from germline, CDR1 is SGHTA and CDR2 is FQGTGA. This CDR3 is CASSFYADTQYF. The CDR3 bases are TGTGCCAGCAGCTTCTACGCAGATACGCAGTATTTT.

This clonotype was detected ten times or more. V is TRBV4-2 and J is TRBJ2-1, with a possible D match to TRBD1 (5 bases). TRBJ2-7 explains the end of the DNA better; the J call may be wrong. The CDR3 sequence is 16 residues long. CDR1 and CDR2 from the germline V gene are LGHNA and YNFKEQ. The CDR3 DNA reads as TGTGCCAGCAGCCAAGATCAGGCAGGGCACTCCTACGAGCAGTACTTC. Its translation is CASSQDQAGHSYEQYF.

This chain links TRBV19 with TRBJ2-4; D possibly corresponds to TRBD1 (6 bases). The end of the DNA aligns better with TRBJ2-7, so the J call may be wrong. This CDR3 has 13 residues. From germline, CDR1 is LNHDA and CDR2 SQIVND (reference sequence). CDR3 protein: CASSWSPGDEQYF. CDR3 DNA sequence: TGTGCCAGTAGTTGGTCGCCAGGGGACGAGCAGTACTTC.

The chain has TRBV28 and TRBJ2-3; a possible D gene is TRBD1 (5 bases). Deletions cut 6 bases from V and 4 bases from J, with 17 bases between. CDR1 and CDR2 from the germline V gene are MDHEN and SYDVKM. CDR3 size: 15 residues. CDR3 residues: CASRSQGVGADTQYF. The CDR3 DNA sequence: TGTGCCAGCAGATCCCAAGGGGTAGGAGCAGATACGCAGTATTTT.

This clonotype was observed at least ten times. The CDR3 DNA reads as TGTGCCAGCAGTAACCGAAGGACAGTACAAGAGACCCAGTACTTC. Residues: CASSNRRTVQETQYF. The gene calls are TRBV12-3 or TRBV12-4 and TRBJ2-5; D may be TRBD1 (6 bases). The length of the CDR3 is 15 residues. V shed 5 bases and J shed 2 bases, with 15 bases lying between them.

V gene TRBV5-1 combines with J gene TRBJ1-6, with TRBD1 identical over 10 bases. The junction had 8 bases not matched to a gene; V was cut back by 4 bases and J by 7 bases. In germline, CDR1 is SGHRS, CDR2 YFSETQ. CDR3 length equals 16 residues. The CDR3 here is CASSNQPGQGNSPLHF. CDR3 bases: TGCGCCAGCAGCAACCAACCGGGACAGGGGAATTCACCCCTCCACTTT.

With regard to this clonotype: As the CDR3 is not closed by the conserved phenylalanine or tryptophan, this likely results from a read error. The DNA is left out, because the CDR3 cannot be placed on it with certainty; the CDR3 is given as TCRdb lists it. The chain combines TRBV11-1 with TRBJ2-1; the table names TRBD1, a call not compared with the DNA. The CDR3 is 17 amino acids long, termini counted. Germline CDR1 is SGHAT and CDR2 is FQDESV (reference sequence). This CDR3 is CASSSGQAYNSPLHFGA.

The V and J genes are TRBV6-5 and TRBJ2-3; D remains ambiguous. Per germline, CDR1 MNHEY and CDR2 SVGAGI. The V gene lost 1 base and the J gene lost 6 bases, with 8 bases spanning the gap. This CDR3 is 13 amino acids long. CDR3: CASSYFWTDTQYF. CDR3 nucleotides: TGTGCCAGCAGTTACTTCTGGACCGATACGCAGTATTTT.

This clonotype was detected many times. V gene TRBV12-5 combines with J gene TRBJ1-5; 12 positions match TRBD1. This CDR3 is 15 amino acids long. Per the germline V gene, CDR1 is LGHNT and CDR2 is FRNRAP. V lost 4 bases and J lost 6; bases outside the gene matches: 4. CDR3 sequence reads: CASGWGQGASQPQHF. The CDR3 DNA sequence: TGTGCTAGTGGTTGGGGACAGGGGGCGAGTCAGCCCCAGCATTTT.

To note about this clonotype: The junction shows a germline mismatch at one end, possibly a read error. The chain couples TRBV6-1 to TRBJ2-7, with 9 bases lining up with TRBD2. The length of the CDR3 is 16 residues. Germline CDR1 is MNHNS and CDR2 is SASEGT. CDR3 nucleotide sequence: TGTGCCAGCAGTGAGGAAACATTAGCGGGAGTACGGGAGCTGTTCTTC. Translation gives CASSEETLAGVRELFF.

The chain is built from TRBV7-4 and TRBJ2-5, with TRBD2 matching 8 bases. Gene TRBJ2-1 matches the end of the DNA better, so the J call may be wrong. This CDR3 contains 16 residues. The germline V gene encodes CDR1 SGHVT and CDR2 SQSDAQ. For the CDR3, the DNA is TGTGCCAGCAGCTTAGCGCGGGGGGCACCCAACAATGAGCAGTTCTTC. Translating gives CASSLARGAPNNEQFF.

The chain joins TRBV7-2 to TRBJ2-5, with D possibly matching TRBD2 (5 bases). With 1 base removed from V and 1 base from J, the gap between germline ends came to 16 bases. CDR3 length: 17 residues. Germline V gene lookup returns CDR1 SGHTA and CDR2 FQGNSA. The CDR3 sequence is CASSLVSLRLIQETQYF. Written as DNA, the CDR3 is TGTGCCAGCAGCTTAGTATCCCTGAGACTAATCCAAGAGACCCAGTACTTC.

In this sample, this clonotype turned up many times. This rearrangement joins TRBV28 to TRBJ2-7; D is perhaps TRBD2 (5 bases). V was pared by 4 bases and J by 4 bases, with 14 bases between. This CDR3 region has 14 residues. Germline-derived CDR1 and CDR2 are MDHEN and SYDVKM. The CDR3 sequence: CASSSRASGYEQYF. The CDR3, as DNA: TGTGCCAGCAGTTCAAGGGCATCGGGATACGAGCAGTACTTC.